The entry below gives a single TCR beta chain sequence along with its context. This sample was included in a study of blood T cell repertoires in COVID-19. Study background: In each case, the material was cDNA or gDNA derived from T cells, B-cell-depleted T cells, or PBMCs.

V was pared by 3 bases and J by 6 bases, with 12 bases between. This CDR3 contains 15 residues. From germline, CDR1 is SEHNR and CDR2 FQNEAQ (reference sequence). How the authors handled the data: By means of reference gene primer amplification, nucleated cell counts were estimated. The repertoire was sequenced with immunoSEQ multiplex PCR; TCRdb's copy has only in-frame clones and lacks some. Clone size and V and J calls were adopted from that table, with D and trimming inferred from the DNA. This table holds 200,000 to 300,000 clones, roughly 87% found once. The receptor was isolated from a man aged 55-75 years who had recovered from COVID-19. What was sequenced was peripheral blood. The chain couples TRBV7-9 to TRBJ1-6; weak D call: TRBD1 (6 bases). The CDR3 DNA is TGTGCCAGCAGCTTCTCTGGACAGCCTAATTCACCCCTCCACTTT. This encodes CASSFSGQPNSPLHF.